This T cell receptor beta chain was recorded in a study of T-cell reconstitution after alpha-beta-depleted transplantation in children (dated by TCRdb to between 2015 and 2016). A note on the overall study: Using TCR repertoire profiling, the study quantitatively followed how T-cell immune reconstitution unfolded in children after TCRalphabeta/CD19-depleted allogeneic hematopoietic cell transplantation.

Libraries were built with PCR. The sample was run on an Illumina HiSeq 2500. TCR library preparation used molecular barcoding, with unique molecular identifiers applied to normalize quantification of the TCRbeta repertoire. The raw public data were reprocessed by TCRdb itself: fastp quality trimming at Q25, MiXCR clonotype calling, in-frame beta chains only. Rows with one shared CDR3 protein collapse into an entry with the most common genes and DNA. This sample has approximately 400,000 distinct CDR3 sequences in its table, and roughly 11% of those were observed once. Nearly 5.5% of the sample rests with the top ten. V loses 7 bases at its end and J loses 8 bases; junction bases beyond the gene matches: 14. The CDR3, cysteine through phenylalanine, is 14 amino acids long. Only CDR3 DNA remains: 42 bases, in frame from the first base. CDR1 and CDR2, looked up from the germline V gene (reference sequence), are DFQATT and SNEGSKA.

This clonotype was observed a few times. The antigen this receptor binds is unknown. No quality values exist for individual bases; no much larger clone is one base distant. Here the chain combines TRBV20-1 and TRBJ2-3; 8 middle bases align to TRBD2. The sequenced sample was PBMCs from the stem cell graft donor, obtained from the stem cell graft. The clonotype originates from a human donor who donated a stem cell graft to a child with acute myeloid leukemia. DNA sequence: TGCAGTGTCGAGAACACGGGAGGGGGGGGTACGCAGTATTTT. This sequence encodes CSVENTGGGGTQYF.